This T cell receptor beta chain was captured by sequencing in a study of blood T cell repertoires in COVID-19. Repertoires were generated with immunoSEQ multiplex PCR, while TCRdb's copy carries only in-frame clones and drops some. Of fewer than 250,000 clones listed, around 87% are singletons. The CDR3 loop spans 14 amino acids. The V gene lost 4 bases and the J gene lost 2 bases, with 12 bases spanning the gap. Per the germline V gene, CDR1 is SQVTM and CDR2 is ANQGSEA. This sequence joins TRBV29-1 and TRBJ1-3; D may be TRBD1 (5 bases). The specimen was peripheral blood. The clonotype was recovered from a man aged 55-75 years with acute or convalescent COVID-19. The CDR3 bases are TGCAGCGTTGGAGACGGACAACCTGGAAACACCATATATTTT. This gives the protein CSVGDGQPGNTIYF.